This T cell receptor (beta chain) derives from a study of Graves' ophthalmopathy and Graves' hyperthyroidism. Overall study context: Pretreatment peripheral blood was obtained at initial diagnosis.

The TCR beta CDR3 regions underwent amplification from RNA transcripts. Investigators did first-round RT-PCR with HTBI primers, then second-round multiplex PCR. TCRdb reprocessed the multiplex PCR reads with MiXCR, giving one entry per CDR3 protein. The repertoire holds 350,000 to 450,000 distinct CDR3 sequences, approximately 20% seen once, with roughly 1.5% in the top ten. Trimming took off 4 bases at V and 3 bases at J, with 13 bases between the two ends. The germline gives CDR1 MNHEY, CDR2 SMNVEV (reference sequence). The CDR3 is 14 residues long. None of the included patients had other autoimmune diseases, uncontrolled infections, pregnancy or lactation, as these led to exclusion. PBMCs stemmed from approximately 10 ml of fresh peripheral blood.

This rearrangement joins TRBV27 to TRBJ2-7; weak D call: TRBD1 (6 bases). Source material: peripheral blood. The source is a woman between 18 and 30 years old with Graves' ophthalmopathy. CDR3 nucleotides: TGTGCCAGCAGTTCAGGACCACAGGGCTACGAGCAGTACTTC. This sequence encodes CASSSGPQGYEQYF.